Each of the 15 T cell receptor beta chains below was sequenced from the same sample in a study of cytomegalovirus exposure and HLA in healthy donors. The study ran its PCR with 60 Vbeta and 13 Jbeta primers. The protocol was immunoSEQ multiplex PCR, while the TCRdb copy is restricted to in-frame clones and leaves out a portion. Of around 71,000 clones in the sample, around 66% are singletons; the top ten hold approximately 14%. The specimen was PBMCs. The receptor set was obtained from a male donor in good health and CMV-seropositive.

The chain uses TRBV6-5 and TRBJ2-7; no firm D call. V dropped 0 bases and J dropped 4 bases, with 7 bases sitting between them. This CDR3 region has 13 residues. CDR1 MNHEY and CDR2 SVGAGI come from the germline V gene. Written as DNA, the CDR3 is TGTGCCAGCAGTTACTCGACTGGTTACGAGCAGTACTTC. Translated: CASSYSTGYEQYF.

The chain couples TRBV2 to TRBJ1-5; 11 bases agree with TRBD1. CDR1 SNHLY and CDR2 FYNNEI come from the germline V gene. The trim removed 7 bases at V and 4 bases at J, leaving 6 bases unmatched. This CDR3 is built from 15 residues. The CDR3 nucleotides are TGTGCCAGCACCCGGGACAGGGGGATGAATCAGCCCCAGCATTTT. It specifies CASTRDRGMNQPQHF.

This clone showed up just once. The V call is TRBV7-2, the J call TRBJ2-5; weak D call: TRBD2 (6 bases). Germline V lookup: CDR1 SGHTA, CDR2 FQGNSA. The CDR3 runs to 14 residues. V was pared by 2 bases and J by 11 bases, with 18 bases between. CDR3 bases: TGTGCCAGCAGCTTAAGTGGAGGCCAACGGGAGCAGTACTTC. This codes for CASSLSGGQREQYF.

Here the CDR3 DNA reads TGTGCCTGGAGCGCGACAGGGGGCAATCAGCCCCAGCATTTT. Amino acid sequence: CAWSATGGNQPQHF. V is TRBV30 and J is TRBJ1-5, with 8 bases fitting TRBD1. Losses at the gene ends were 3 bases for V and 2 bases for J; bases not matched to a gene: 3. This CDR3 is 14 amino acids long. Germline V lookup: CDR1 GTSNPN, CDR2 SVGIG (reference sequence). Variable domain in full (rest from reference TRBV30 and TRBJ1-5): SQTIHQWPATLVQPVGSPLSLECTVEGTSNPNLYWYRQAAGRGLQLLFYSVGIGQISSEVPQNLSASRPQDRQFILSSKKLLLSDSGFYLCAWSATGGNQPQHFGDGTRLSIL.

This rearrangement joins TRBV21-1 to TRBJ1-6; TRBD1, the D gene given by the table, was not confirmed from the DNA. TRBV21-1 is termed a pseudogene. CDR3 size: 16 residues. The CDR3 loop reads CASSTALQGSGSPLHF. CDR3 in DNA: TGTGCCAGCAGCACTGCACTACAGGGTTCCGGGTCACCCCTCCACTTT.

The chain combines TRBV6-6 with TRBJ1-2, with 9 positions matching TRBD1. There are 14 residues in the CDR3. V shed 0 bases and J 7 bases; nucleotides not matched to a gene: 3. Germline lookup yields CDR1 MNHNY and CDR2 SVGAGI (reference sequence). The CDR3 DNA reads TGTGCCAGCAGTTACTCGCGGGACAGGGCTGGCTACACCTTC. This sequence encodes CASSYSRDRAGYTF.

Comment on this clone: Compared with germline, one end of the junction differs, possibly owing to a read error. The V and J genes are TRBV7-9 and TRBJ2-5; D is undetermined. Germline V gene lookup returns CDR1 SEHNR and CDR2 FQNEAQ (reference sequence). The CDR3 sequence is 16 residues long. CDR3: CSSSPVASALGETQYF. The DNA of the CDR3 is TGTTCCAGCAGCCCCGTTGCCAGCGCCCTCGGGGAGACCCAGTACTTC. Full variable domain (outside the CDR3, taken from reference TRBV7-9 and TRBJ2-5): DTGVSQNPRHKITKRGQNVTFRCDPISEHNRLYWYRQTLGQGPEFLTYFQNEAQLEKSRLLSDRFSAERPKGSFSTLEIQRTEQGDSAMYLCSSSPVASALGETQYFGPGTRLLVL.

The chain carries TRBV27 and TRBJ2-7, with D possibly TRBD2 on 5 matching bases. This CDR3 region has 14 residues. From germline, CDR1 is MNHEY and CDR2 SMNVEV (reference sequence). Trimming removed 3 bases from V and 3 bases from J, with 12 bases in between. The CDR3 loop is CASSFWGVGYEQYF. The CDR3 DNA reads as TGTGCCAGCAGTTTTTGGGGAGTTGGCTACGAGCAGTACTTC.

The sample holds one count of this clone. The chain links TRBV11-2 to TRBJ2-5; 13 positions match TRBD2. The CDR3 sequence is 15 residues long. CDR1 is SGHAT and CDR2 is FQNNGV in the germline V gene. The trim removed 3 bases at V and 5 bases at J, leaving 3 bases unmatched. CDR3 bases: TGTGCCAGCAGCTTTGGGACTAGCGGGAAGGAGACCCAGTACTTC. Encoded protein: CASSFGTSGKETQYF.

The chain links TRBV7-9 to TRBJ2-5, with a tentative D call TRBD1 (6 bases). The CDR3 runs 14 residues. The germline CDR1 and CDR2 sequences are SEHNR and FQNEAQ (reference sequence). V was clipped by 3 bases and J by 3 bases, with 11 bases between them. As DNA, the CDR3 is TGTGCCAGCAGCTTCCCCACAGGGAAAGAGACCCAGTACTTC. As protein: CASSFPTGKETQYF.

CDR3 loop: CASSSTGVGHQPQHF. In nucleotides, the CDR3 is TGTGCCAGCAGTTCGACAGGGGTGGGGCATCAGCCCCAGCATTTT. The chain couples TRBV6-6 to TRBJ1-5; 8 nucleotides line up with TRBD1. CDR1 and CDR2 from the germline V gene are MNHNY and SVGAGI (reference sequence). This CDR3 region has 15 residues. Unmatched junction bases numbered 7, after V lost 4 bases and J lost 5 bases.

The chain is built from TRBV19 and TRBJ2-4; 7 positions match TRBD2. With 7 bases clipped from V and 7 bases from J, the junction kept 10 bases outside the gene matches. CDR1 LNHDA and CDR2 SQIVND come from the germline V gene (reference sequence). The CDR3 totals 14 residues. The chain's CDR3 is CASKISGLGNIQYF. For the CDR3, the DNA is TGTGCCAGTAAGATTAGCGGACTAGGGAACATTCAGTACTTC. Full variable domain (rest looked up from reference TRBV19 and TRBJ2-4): DGGITQSPKYLFRKEGQNVTLSCEQNLNHDAMYWYRQDPGQGLRLIYYSQIVNDFQKGDIAEGYSVSREKKESFPLTVTSAQKNPTAFYLCASKISGLGNIQYFGAGTRLSVL.

This clone was counted only a few times. The chain recombines TRBV7-2 with TRBJ1-5, with D maybe TRBD1 (6 bases). The V gene lost 4 bases and the J gene lost 3 bases, with 19 bases spanning the gap. This CDR3 has 17 amino acids. Germline V gives CDR1 SGHTA, CDR2 FQGNSA. The CDR3 DNA follows: TGTGCCAGCAGCTCCCGCTTTATGGACAGCCCCAATCAGCCCCAGCATTTT. It specifies CASSSRFMDSPNQPQHF.

The chain links TRBV6-1 to TRBJ2-5; 8 nucleotides line up with TRBD2. The CDR3 is 15 residues long. V lost 6 bases, J lost 3 bases, and 9 bases stayed unmatched. Germline CDR1 is MNHNS and CDR2 is SASEGT. CDR3 bases: TGTGCCAGCAGCCTACTGCGGGGGGCTGAAGAGACCCAGTACTTC. Its translation is CASSLLRGAEETQYF.

The chain employs TRBV13 and TRBJ1-2; the D is unclear. Germline CDR1 and CDR2: PRHDT and FYEKMQ (reference sequence). The V gene lost 5 bases and the J gene lost 0 bases, with 13 bases spanning the gap. The CDR3 has 15 residues. CDR3 DNA: TGTGCCAGCAGCCCGGGAACGGACTCTAACTATGGCTACACCTTC. Translating it yields CASSPGTDSNYGYTF.